This T cell receptor (beta chain) came from a study of CD8 T cells in ankylosing spondylitis. Study-level findings and limits: In synovial fluid and blood from reactive arthritis, some motif variants were previously reported.

The germline V gene encodes CDR1 SGHKS and CDR2 YYEKEE (reference sequence). Trimming removed 4 bases from V and 1 base from J; junction bases left unmatched: 8. The CDR3 length is 16 residues. This clonotype was detected a few times. As yet, its antigen is unknown. One entry per CDR3 protein results from TCRdb running MiXCR on the 5' RACE reads. The table includes 200,000 to 250,000 distinct CDR3 sequences, about 26% detected once. The source is a male donor with ankylosing spondylitis or in good health (not recorded which). The V call is TRBV5-5, the J call TRBJ2-3, with 8 bases aligning to TRBD1. What was sequenced was blood, either unsorted or a sorted T cell fraction (not recorded which). CDR3 in DNA: TGTGCCAGCAGCCCGACAACCAGGGGGCGCACAGATACGCAGTATTTT. The encoded protein is CASSPTTRGRTDTQYF.